The 18 T cell receptor beta chains in this list originate from one sample, sequenced in a study of T cells in Graves' hyperthyroidism and ophthalmopathy. Using RNA transcripts as the source, TCR beta CDR3 regions were amplified. HTBI primers were employed in a first-round RT-PCR of the TCR CDR3. TCRdb fed the multiplex PCR reads into MiXCR, producing one record per CDR3 protein. The data show about 590,000 distinct CDR3 sequences, with over 12% seen just once and roughly 7% held by the top ten. Specimen: blood. The receptors originated from a woman aged 18-35 years with Graves' ophthalmopathy.

The rearrangement joins TRBV9 to TRBJ2-4, with TRBD2 identical over 7 bases. CDR3 length: 14 residues. Germline V CDR1 and CDR2: SGDLS, YYNGEE. V lost 3 bases, J lost 8 bases, and 8 bases stayed unmatched. The CDR3 DNA sequence: TGTGCCAGCAGCGGCGATACTAGCGCAGACATTCAGTACTTC. It yields the protein CASSGDTSADIQYF. Combining the CDR3 with reference TRBV9 and TRBJ2-4 gives the whole variable domain DSGVTQTPKHLITATGQRVTLRCSPRSGDLSVYWYQQSLDQGLQFLIQYYNGEERAKGNILERFSAQQFPDLHSELNLSSLELGDSALYFCASSGDTSADIQYFGAGTRLSVL.

As for this clonotype: This clone may be a read error of a much larger clone one base away. The rearrangement links TRBV2 to TRBJ2-5; the D is unclear. V dropped 5 bases and J dropped 7 bases, with 8 bases sitting between them. Germline assignment: CDR1 SNHLY and CDR2 FYNNEI. This CDR3 comprises 11 residues. CDR3 residues: CASSYLGTQYF. CDR3 nucleotide sequence: TGTGCCAGCAGTTACCTGGGGACCCAGTACTTC.

This clonotype has only a few counts. In DNA form, the CDR3 reads TGTGCCAGCAGCTCGCATGGGACCCAGTACTTC. Translating it yields CASSSHGTQYF. This rearrangement joins TRBV9 to TRBJ2-5; D call uncertain. Germline values: CDR1 SGDLS, CDR2 YYNGEE. The CDR3 totals 11 residues. V dropped 4 bases and J dropped 7 bases, with 8 bases sitting between them.

This clonotype was counted a few times. The chain joins TRBV24-1 to TRBJ2-3; 11 bases are shared with TRBD2. CDR1 KGHDR and CDR2 SFDVKD come from the germline V gene. This CDR3 has 17 residues. Unmatched junction bases numbered 9, after V lost 4 bases and J lost 4 bases. The CDR3 DNA is TGTGCCACCAGTGACCCGTCTAGCGGGAGGTGGTCAGATACGCAGTATTTT. Translation gives CATSDPSSGRWSDTQYF.

This clonotype was counted a few times. This chain joins TRBV2 and TRBJ2-6; D is ambiguous. This CDR3 comprises 17 residues. Germline loops: CDR1 SNHLY, CDR2 FYNNEI. V shed 4 bases and J shed 1 base, with 14 bases lying between them. CDR3 sequence (DNA): TGTGCCAGCAGTGTAAAAGGGTATTGGTCTGGGGCCAACGTCCTGACTTTC. Translating gives CASSVKGYWSGANVLTF. The complete variable domain, with remaining parts taken from reference TRBV2 and TRBJ2-6, reads EPEVTQTPSHQVTQMGQEVILRCVPISNHLYFYWYRQILGQKVEFLVSFYNNEISEKSEIFDDQFSVERPDGSNFTLKIRSTKLEDSAMYFCASSVKGYWSGANVLTFGAGSRLTVL.

This clonotype was seen repeatedly, ten times or more. CDR3 bases: TGTGCCAGCAGCTACCAGGGTTCCGGGGCCAACGTCCTGACTTTC. Its protein is CASSYQGSGANVLTF. The gene calls are TRBV7-3 and TRBJ2-6, with D possibly TRBD1 on 5 matching bases. The germline gives CDR1 SGHTA, CDR2 FQGTGA. This CDR3 is built from 15 residues. Trimming removed 4 bases from V and 4 bases from J, with 11 bases in between.

This clonotype was detected many times. The J gene is TRBJ2-5, the V gene TRBV7-9; TRBD1 aligns across 11 bases. V shed 6 bases and J 5 bases; nucleotides not matched to a gene: 5. This CDR3 is 14 amino acids long. Per germline, CDR1 SEHNR and CDR2 FQNEAQ (reference sequence). Here the CDR3 reads CASRPDRGRETQYF. In DNA form, the CDR3 reads TGTGCCAGCAGACCGGACAGGGGGCGGGAGACCCAGTACTTC.

This clonotype was observed many times. This rearrangement joins TRBV6-1 to TRBJ2-3, with TRBD2 matching 15 bases. This CDR3 is built from 19 residues. Trimming at V came to 6 bases and at J to 1 base, leaving 11 bases not matched to a gene. Germline V gives CDR1 MNHNS, CDR2 SASEGT. The CDR3 region is CASSYPGLAGGGGTDTQYF. Here the CDR3 DNA reads TGTGCCAGCAGCTATCCGGGACTAGCGGGAGGAGGGGGCACAGATACGCAGTATTTT.

A few counts support this clonotype. The chain carries TRBV19 and TRBJ2-3; possibly TRBD1 or TRBD2 for D (5 bases each). Germline V CDR1 and CDR2: LNHDA, SQIVND (reference sequence). V was clipped by 7 bases and J by 6 bases, with 17 bases between them. The CDR3 loop spans 14 amino acids. CDR3 residues: CASNPGPQGDTQYF. The CDR3, as DNA: TGTGCCAGTAACCCGGGACCCCAAGGGGATACGCAGTATTTT.

This clonotype was seen a handful of times. The chain has TRBV14 and TRBJ1-3; the match to TRBD1 covers 8 bases. The CDR3 is 12 amino acids. V dropped 8 bases and J dropped 8; count of bases not matched to a gene: 5. The V gene's germline CDR1 is SGHDN and CDR2 FVKESK. This CDR3 is CASEGQGDTIYF. In DNA form, the CDR3 reads TGTGCCAGCGAAGGACAGGGCGACACCATATATTTT.

Comments on this clonotype: The junction differs from germline at one of its ends, possibly a read error. V usage is TRBV7-9 and J usage is TRBJ2-2; possibly TRBD2 for D (5 bases). This CDR3 is built from 14 residues. Germline CDR1 and CDR2: SEHNR and FQNEAQ (reference sequence). The CDR3, as DNA: TGTGCCAGCAGCCTATTCATTGACACCGGGGAGCCGTTTTTT. It codes for CASSLFIDTGEPFF.

This clonotype has a count of ten or more. This chain joins TRBV7-8 and TRBJ2-7; possible D gene TRBD1, 6 bases. Deletions cut 3 bases from V and 2 bases from J, with 14 bases between. Looked up from germline, CDR1 is SGHVS and CDR2 is FQNEAQ. The CDR3 has 15 amino acids. The CDR3 sequence is CASSLGAGIAYEQYF. The CDR3 bases are TGTGCCAGCAGCTTGGGGGCAGGGATTGCCTACGAGCAGTACTTC.

This clonotype came up a few times. The chain is built from TRBV4-2 and TRBJ1-2; 7 nucleotides align to TRBD1. Trimming cost V 0 bases and J 2 bases; bases outside gene matches: 18. Germline assignment: CDR1 LGHNA and CDR2 YNFKEQ. This CDR3 spans 20 amino acids. The CDR3 spells CASSQDYGRQGVRYNYGYTF. The CDR3 nucleotides are TGTGCCAGCAGCCAAGATTACGGACGGCAGGGGGTAAGGTACAACTATGGCTACACCTTC.

This clonotype was seen ten or more times. DNA of the CDR3: TGTGCCAGCAGTGTGAAGGGGGTGAGCGAGCAGTACTTC. Translating gives CASSVKGVSEQYF. The chain carries TRBV27 and TRBJ2-7, with D tentatively TRBD1 (6 bases). Trimming removed 5 bases from V and 6 bases from J, with 14 bases in between. The V gene's germline CDR1 is MNHEY and CDR2 SMNVEV (reference sequence). This CDR3 contains 13 residues.

The chain uses TRBV18 and TRBJ2-1, with 7 bases aligning to TRBD2. V trimming: 5 bases; J trimming: 7 bases; junction bases outside the gene matches: 11. This CDR3 has 15 amino acids. Germline V gene lookup returns CDR1 KGHSH and CDR2 LQKENI. The CDR3 loop is CASSNPPGLPNEQFF. In nucleotides, the CDR3 is TGTGCCAGCTCAAACCCTCCGGGACTACCAAATGAGCAGTTCTTC.

Worth noting for this clonotype: A much larger clone sits a single nucleotide away, making a read error possible. The chain recombines TRBV5-5 with TRBJ1-1; the D is unclear. The CDR3 covers 14 residues. The V gene's germline CDR1 is SGHKS and CDR2 YYEKEE (reference sequence). V shed 1 base and J shed 1 base, with 8 bases lying between them. CDR3 amino acids: CASSLNIGNTEAFF. The CDR3 bases are TGTGCCAGCAGCTTGAATATTGGGAACACTGAAGCTTTCTTT.

At least ten counts were recorded for this clonotype. The V and J genes are TRBV30 and TRBJ2-1; 10 positions match TRBD2. The CDR3 runs 16 residues. The germline V gene has CDR1 GTSNPN and CDR2 SVGIG (reference sequence). J was trimmed by 2 bases and V by 4 bases; bases with no gene match: 8. CDR3 protein: CAWTGTSAKTYNEQFF. CDR3 in DNA: TGTGCCTGGACCGGGACTAGCGCAAAGACCTACAATGAGCAGTTCTTC.

This clonotype was found a few times. The chain joins TRBV29-1 to TRBJ2-1, with 8 bases aligning to TRBD2. CDR1 and CDR2 (germline): SQVTM, ANQGSEA. The CDR3 is 16 residues long. Trimming cost V 7 bases and J 0 bases; bases outside gene matches: 11. The DNA for the CDR3 is TGCAGCGCCCAGGGGCGGGAGGCCTCCTCCTACAATGAGCAGTTCTTC. Translating it yields CSAQGREASSYNEQFF.